This is a list of T cell receptor beta chains from one sample in a study of blood T cells in healthy people across ages. TCRdb re-called the 5' RACE reads with MiXCR, one entry per CDR3 protein. Of 780,000 or so distinct CDR3 sequences in the sample, about 25% were seen once. In addition, the sample was reused for a study of T cells of mothers and their children.

Material: blood. Receptor source: a boy between 10 and 17 years old in good health. Both conserved end residues are part of each CDR3. The order of the fields is J gene, V gene, CDR3 length, D gene, clone size, CDR3 DNA, CDR3 protein. D genes are given only for firm matches. Clone size, where shown, is once, few, many, or a class for clones that have expanded.

>TRBJ2-3|TRBV28|11|-|few
TGTGCCAGCCGAGGCTTTTCCACGCAGTATTTT
CASRGFSTQYF
>TRBJ2-5|TRBV5-1|15|-|few
TGCGCCAGCAGCCCCGGCGGGGTAGTGCTCGAGACCCAGTACTTC
CASSPGGVVLETQYF
>TRBJ2-5|TRBV20-1|14|TRBD1|-
TGCAGTGCTAGCCCCTCAGGGGGTGTCGAGACCCAGTACTTC
CSASPSGGVETQYF
>TRBJ2-7|TRBV5-6|15|-|-
TGTGCCAGCAGTCAAGACAAGGGCCTTTCCTACGAGCAGTACTTC
CASSQDKGLSYEQYF
>TRBJ1-2|TRBV6-5|15|-|-
TGTGCCAGCAGTTACAGTGGCAAAGCTAACTATGGCTACACCTTC
CASSYSGKANYGYTF
>TRBJ2-5|TRBV29-1|13|-|few
TGCAGCGTTCTTCGCATCCGCCAAGAGACCCAGTACTTC
CSVLRIRQETQYF
>TRBJ2-1|TRBV29-1|13|TRBD1|few
TGCAGCGTTGGGGACAGGGTCTACAATGAGCAGTTCTTC
CSVGDRVYNEQFF
>TRBJ2-5|TRBV5-4|16|-|-
TGTGCCAGCAGCTTTCGCAGGCGTGTGTACCAAGAGACCCAGTACTTC
CASSFRRRVYQETQYF
>TRBJ2-3|TRBV27|13|-|-
TGTGCCAGCAGCGAAGGGGGGCTCGATACGCAGTATTTT
CASSEGGLDTQYF
>TRBJ2-7|TRBV29-1|12|-|many
TGCAGCGTTGCTTTCGAGGGATACGAGCAGTACTTC
CSVAFEGYEQYF
>TRBJ2-1|TRBV9|15|TRBD2|many
TGTGCCAGCAGCGGTAGCGGGAGCTCCTACAATGAGCAGTTCTTC
CASSGSGSSYNEQFF
>TRBJ2-5|TRBV15|16|-|-
TGTGCCACCAGCGGTGGGCCGGGAGCCAACTGGGAGACCCAGTACTTC
CATSGGPGANWETQYF
>TRBJ2-2|TRBV19|14|-|few
TGTGCCAGTAGTTCCCAGGGGTTGGCCGGGGAGCTGTTTTTT
CASSSQGLAGELFF
>TRBJ2-7|TRBV12-5|12|-|-
TGTGCTAGTGCCCGGGATTTCTACGAGCAGTACTTC
CASARDFYEQYF
>TRBJ2-3|TRBV5-5|14|-|-
TGTGCCAGCACCCCGGGACCCGGCACAGATACGCGGTATTTT
CASTPGPGTDTRYF
>TRBJ2-5|TRBV7-2|12|-|many
TGTGCCAGCAGCTTAGAAACGGAGACCCAGTACTTC
CASSLETETQYF
>TRBJ1-2|TRBV20-1|13|-|-
TGCAGTAGAGATCACAGGGACCCGATAGGCTACACCTTC
CSRDHRDPIGYTF
>TRBJ2-4|TRBV20-1|16|-|-
TGCAGTGCTGTTGGTGACGCTCAGGGTGAAAAAAACATTCAGTACTTC
CSAVGDAQGEKNIQYF
>TRBJ2-7|TRBV7-6|14|-|few
TGTGCCAGCAGCTCTGAGACAGGATCCTACGAGCAGTACTTC
CASSSETGSYEQYF
>TRBJ2-1|TRBV7-9|14|TRBD1|many
TGTGCCAGCAGCTCCTTGACAGGGGGCAGTGAGCAGTTCTTC
CASSSLTGGSEQFF
>TRBJ2-4|TRBV28|11|-|-
TGTGCCAGCAGTTCGGGCAGCATTCAGTACTTC
CASSSGSIQYF
>TRBJ2-1|TRBV4-1|16|-|-
TGCGCCAGCAGCCAAGTTACGGGGAGCTCCTACAATGAGCAGTTCTTC
CASSQVTGSSYNEQFF
>TRBJ1-5|TRBV10-3|12|-|few
TGTGCCATCAGTGAGCCCAACCAGCCCCAGCATTTT
CAISEPNQPQHF
>TRBJ1-1|TRBV6-5|11|-|few
TGTGCCAGCAGTTACCGGGATAAAGCTTTCTTT
CASSYRDKAFF
>TRBJ1-1|TRBV5-1|13|-|-
TGCGCCAGCAGCTTTGGTGCCGGCACTGAAGCTTTCTTT
CASSFGAGTEAFF
>TRBJ2-5|TRBV20-1|14|TRBD2|few
TGCAGTGCTAGAGTGTCTAGCGGGGGTGAGACCCAGTACTTC
CSARVSSGGETQYF
>TRBJ2-1|TRBV5-1|14|TRBD2|-
TGCGCCAGCAGCTTAGCGGGAGTCCCCAATGAGCAGTTCTTC
CASSLAGVPNEQFF
>TRBJ2-7|TRBV6-2/TRBV6-3|15|TRBD1|-
TGTGCCAGCAGAACCGGGACAGGAGGTGCCTACGAGCAGTACTTC
CASRTGTGGAYEQYF
>TRBJ2-5|TRBV10-3|13|-|few
TGTGCCATCAGCACAGGGTCAGTCGAGACCCAGTACTTC
CAISTGSVETQYF
>TRBJ1-1|TRBV6-5|15|-|-
TGTGCCAGCAGTTCCGACGCACAGGGCCGGACTGAAGCTTTCTTT
CASSSDAQGRTEAFF
>TRBJ2-7|TRBV27|14|TRBD1|-
TGTGCCAGCTCACCGGGACAGGTCCTATACGAGCAGTACTTC
CASSPGQVLYEQYF
>TRBJ1-1|TRBV28|13|-|once
TGTGCCAGCAACTCTGTTAGGAACACTGAAGCTTTCTTT
CASNSVRNTEAFF
>TRBJ2-5|TRBV5-1|15|-|-
TGCGCCAGCAGCTTGGGTCCTAGCCTACAAGAGACCCAGTACTTC
CASSLGPSLQETQYF
>TRBJ2-3|TRBV7-2|15|-|-
TGTGCCAGCAGCTTCTCCTGGGCTAGTCTAGATACGCAGTATTTT
CASSFSWASLDTQYF
>TRBJ2-3|TRBV4-3|15|-|-
TGCGCCAGCAGCCAAAGACTACTCCCAGCAGATACGCAGTATTTT
CASSQRLLPADTQYF
>TRBJ2-2|TRBV9|16|TRBD1|few
TGTGCCAGCAGCGTAGATGGGACAGGGGGGACCGGGGAGCTGTTTTTT
CASSVDGTGGTGELFF
>TRBJ2-7|TRBV18|14|-|few
TGTGCCAGCTCACCTGGGACTGACCGGGGGGAGCAGTACTTC
CASSPGTDRGEQYF
>TRBJ2-5|TRBV20-1|15|TRBD2|-
TGCAGTGTCAGGACTAGCGGGAGAAGTGCAGAGACCCAGTACTTC
CSVRTSGRSAETQYF
>TRBJ1-3|TRBV7-2|15|-|-
TGTGCCAGCAGCTTAGCCCTGACCTCTGGAAACACCATATATTTT
CASSLALTSGNTIYF
>TRBJ2-3|TRBV27|15|TRBD1|few
TGTGCCAGCAGTGTGGACAGGGGGTTTGCGGATACGCAGTATTTT
CASSVDRGFADTQYF
>TRBJ1-5|TRBV9|15|TRBD1|-
TGTGCCAGCAGCCCGACAGGGTCGATCAATCAGCCCCAGCATTTT
CASSPTGSINQPQHF
>TRBJ2-1|TRBV4-1|15|-|many
TGCGCCAGCAGCCAAGCGCGGGGACCCTACAATGAGCAGTTCTTC
CASSQARGPYNEQFF
>TRBJ2-1|TRBV29-1|12|-|-
TGCAGCGTTGAGGCCGGGAGCCTTGAGCAGTTCTTC
CSVEAGSLEQFF
>TRBJ2-1|TRBV19|15|-|few
TGTGCCAGTAGTGAGAGATTTCTCACCTACAATGAGCAGTTCTTC
CASSERFLTYNEQFF
>TRBJ1-2|TRBV6-1|14|TRBD1|-
TGTGCCAGCAGTGAAGCGACAGGGGCCTATGGCTACACCTTC
CASSEATGAYGYTF
>TRBJ2-7|TRBV6-2/TRBV6-3|14|-|-
TGTGCCAGCAGTTATGCCGGGGGATTGGTTGAGCAGTACTTC
CASSYAGGLVEQYF
>TRBJ1-2|TRBV28|12|-|few
TGTGCCAGCAGACAGGGACCCCCTGGCTACACCTTC
CASRQGPPGYTF
>TRBJ1-2|TRBV20-1|14|-|-
TGCAGTGCTAGAGATAATTGGGAAGGACGGGGCTACACCTTC
CSARDNWEGRGYTF
>TRBJ2-5|TRBV20-1|14|-|-
TGCAGTGCTAGAAAAGGGGATCTACAAGAGACCCAGTACTTC
CSARKGDLQETQYF
>TRBJ2-3|TRBV28|14|TRBD2|-
TGTGCCAGCAGGACTAGCGGGGGCACAGATACGCAGTATTTT
CASRTSGGTDTQYF
>TRBJ2-4|TRBV6-5|15|TRBD1|few
TGTGCCAGCAGTCCCTACATGACAGGGTCCAACATTCAGTACTTC
CASSPYMTGSNIQYF
>TRBJ1-2|TRBV7-2|14|-|few
TGTGCCAGCCTCCCGGACAGTATTAACTATGGCTACACCTTC
CASLPDSINYGYTF
>TRBJ1-2|TRBV29-1|17|TRBD1|-
TGCAGCGTTGAGATCCCGGGACAGGGATTCCGGTATTCGGGCTACACCTTC
CSVEIPGQGFRYSGYTF
>TRBJ2-3|TRBV5-1|14|TRBD2|-
TGCGCCAGCAGCGTACGGGACGGAGCGGGGACGCAGTATTTT
CASSVRDGAGTQYF
>TRBJ2-7|TRBV13|13|-|-
TGTGCCAGCAACTTCCGGGGATCCTACGAGCAGTACTTC
CASNFRGSYEQYF
>TRBJ2-1|TRBV6-1|15|TRBD2|-
TGTGCCAGCAGTGAAGGGGCTAGCGGGGCGAATGAGCAGTTCTTC
CASSEGASGANEQFF
>TRBJ1-2|TRBV6-2/TRBV6-3|14|-|few
TGTGCCAGCACTCACCGGGACATCGACTATGGCTACACCTTC
CASTHRDIDYGYTF